This T cell receptor (beta chain) appears in the sequencing data of a study of blood T cell repertoires in COVID-19 (dated by TCRdb to 2018 to 2021). With respect to the entire study: For ImmuneRACE Cohort 3, a participant was defined as recovered based on two consecutive negative NP/OP PCR tests, clearance by a healthcare professional, or resolution of symptoms. The repertoires were released in a freely available public database intended as a resource for research on the immune response to SARS-CoV-2. The prospective study material was composed of cDNA or gDNA derived from T cells, B-cell-depleted T cells, or PBMCs. Samples were obtained from the ongoing ImmuneRACE study (first 160 participants) and from about 1,300 subjects provided by 6 global collaborators. Samples from collaborators originated in the United States, Italy and Spain and spanned both the acute and convalescent phases of COVID-19. Where available, HLA class I and class II types were taken from metadata supplied by the sample provider and were not determined by assay-based typing. Deeply sampled blood TCRbeta repertoires from subjects exposed to, actively infected with, or recovered from COVID-19 were included in the dataset. Sample metadata almost always included a de-identified subject ID, COVID-19 status, age in years and sex. The paper as a whole reports these results and caveats: The amount of clinical and demographic metadata varied by source and participant and was provided uncurated.

TCRbeta CDR3 regions were amplified from genomic DNA by means of the immunoSEQ Assay, a bias-controlled multiplex PCR. On the authors' methods: Nucleated cell counts per sample were estimated from amplification of reference gene primers within the assay. Sequence reads were collapsed and filtered to measure the absolute abundance of every unique TCRbeta CDR3 rearrangement. Productive Simpson clonality was computed per sample as the square root of Simpson's diversity index over productive rearrangements. TCRdb holds this immuneACCESS table with in-frame rearrangements only. Some clones are missing; in checked studies, unresolved V genes explain under half, and the rest has no known cause. The V and J calls and the clone size are those of that table, but D and trimming were determined from the DNA. This sample gives some 220,000 clones in total; 86% of them show up just once. 2.5% to 3.5% of the sample lies in the top ten.

Concerning this clone: Its recognized antigen is unknown. Base-call qualities are not available, and no considerably larger clone is one nucleotide away.

Participants in the prospective study were aged about 18 to 95 years, lived in 20 to 30 United States geographic areas, and enrolled through a virtual design. To assign participants to cohorts, the prospective study relied on clinical history that participants themselves reported in a screening survey and a study questionnaire. Mobile phlebotomists in the prospective study collected whole blood, serum and a nasopharyngeal or oropharyngeal swab from every participant. Participants in the prospective study had the option to provide additional blood draws and questionnaires over a roughly 2-month period. Blood samples from the prospective study were shipped frozen or at room temperature prior to DNA extraction. At the junction V is shortened by 3 bases and J by 10 bases, with 13 bases in between. The CDR3, cysteine through phenylalanine, is 13 amino acids long. The sequence is cut down to CDR3 DNA, 39 bases in frame from base 1.

This clonotype was obtained from a woman between 45 and 65 years old in a cohort exposed to, infected with or recovered from COVID-19 (not recorded which). Sequencing was done on a sample of PBMCs or T cells enriched from blood (not recorded which). The chain is encoded by TRBV12-3 or TRBV12-4 joined to TRBJ2-1, with the D gene call left open. The CDR3 sequence is CASSFVTIPEQFF. The bases are TGTGCCAGCAGTTTCGTCACTATTCCAGAGCAGTTCTTC.